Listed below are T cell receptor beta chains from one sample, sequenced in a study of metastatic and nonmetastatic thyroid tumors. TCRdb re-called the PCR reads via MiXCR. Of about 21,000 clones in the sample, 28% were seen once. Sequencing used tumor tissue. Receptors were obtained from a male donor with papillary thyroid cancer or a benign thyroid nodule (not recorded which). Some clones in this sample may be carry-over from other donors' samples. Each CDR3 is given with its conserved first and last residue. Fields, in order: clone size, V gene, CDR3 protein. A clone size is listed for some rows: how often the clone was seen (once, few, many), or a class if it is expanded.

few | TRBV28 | CASSLRYSGANVLTF
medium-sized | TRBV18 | CASSRTIGDNEQFF
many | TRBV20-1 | CSAWTGTLNQPQHF
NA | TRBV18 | CASSQLSLRDGYEQYF
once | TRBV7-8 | CASSLGPGSSYEQYF
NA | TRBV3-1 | CASSQGPSEFNEKLFF
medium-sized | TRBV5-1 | CASSLGHEQYF
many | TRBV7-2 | CASSGGRASTDTQYF
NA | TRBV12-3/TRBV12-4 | CASSPGTANEKLFF
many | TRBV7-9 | CASSSRGGSLDNEQFF
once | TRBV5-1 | CASSLGLAVYNEQFF
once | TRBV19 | CASSMGSQLMNTEAFF
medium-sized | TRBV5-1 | CASSPGPGGGNQPQHF
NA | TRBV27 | CASSPVTANTEAFF
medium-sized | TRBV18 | CASSTAGARDEQYF
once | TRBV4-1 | CASSQDGRGGPQHF
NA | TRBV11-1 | CASSLALGVWPNGGDEQYF
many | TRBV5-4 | CASSLAPTTSGRSGELFF
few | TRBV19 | CASSMFRDGYNEQFF
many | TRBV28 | CASSFLQETQYF
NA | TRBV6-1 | CASTTGISGANFLTF
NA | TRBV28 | CASRTPRNSNQPQHF
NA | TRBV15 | CATSRVGTSGRVSVNTGELFF
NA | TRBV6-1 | CASSGTGTLYEQYF
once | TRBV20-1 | CSARKSGYEQYF
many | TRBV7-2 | CASSLDPGGDAFF
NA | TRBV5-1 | CASSPEDPGGTEAFF
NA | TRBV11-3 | CASSSSSYEQYF
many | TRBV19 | CASSIEPTGMSGNQPQHF
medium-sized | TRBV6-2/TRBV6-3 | CASSLRDRGNSPLHF
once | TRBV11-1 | CASSSAPSGKGAYEQYF
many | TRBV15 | CATSRDYPGLARKFF
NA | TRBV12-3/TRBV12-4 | CASSPTGPAGEQYF
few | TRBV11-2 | CASSLDTLMNTEAFF
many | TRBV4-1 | CASSQDSTVNTEAFF
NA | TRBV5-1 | CASSLVGQFLGNEQFF
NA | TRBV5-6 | CASSRPSNYGYTF
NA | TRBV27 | CASSSDSSLGNSPLHF
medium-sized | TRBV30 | CAWSAPRWVTGELFF
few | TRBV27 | CASSPSLGGFYNSPLHF
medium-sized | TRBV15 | CATSPQTPGSSPLHF
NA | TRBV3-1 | CASSWTGFERSEQYF
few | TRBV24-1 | CATSVGWNNEQFF
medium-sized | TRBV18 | CASSPQGAGTEAFF
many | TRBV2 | CASSDRGSGEQFF
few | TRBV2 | CASSGTGGGETQYF
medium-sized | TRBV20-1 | CSAPHGQGTGANVLTF
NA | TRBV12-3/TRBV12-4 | CASSALLGLEQYF